Given below is one T cell receptor beta chain in context. This clone's antigen is unknown. No base-level quality is on record; no much larger clone is a single base apart. CDR1 and CDR2 (MDHEN, SYDVKM) derive from the germline V gene. Reading from cysteine to phenylalanine, the CDR3 counts 15 amino acids. The sequence is cut down to CDR3 DNA, 45 bases in frame from base 1. The germline V end is reduced by 4 bases and the J end by 3 bases; junction bases left unmatched: 6. The data originate from a study of T cell repertoires in cytomegalovirus infection (dated by TCRdb to between 2018 and 2021). Looking at the study overall: The HLA type of each donor mattered for the analysis, because public TCR beta signatures pointed to carriage of CMV infection along with the matching HLA type.

This sample was sequenced with an Illumina HiSeq 1500. TCRdb passed the public sequencing reads through fastp at Q25 and MiXCR, retaining productive beta sequences. Rows with a matching CDR3 protein are joined into one entry that keeps the most common DNA and genes. The sample table lists some 180,000 distinct CDR3 sequences, about 17% of them with a count of one. Under 30% of the sample is in the top ten clones. Study-wide conclusions, independent of this receptor: In both this cohort and an independent cohort of over 350 donors, the cumulative frequency of public TCR beta family members distinguished carriers of CMV infection plus the relevant HLA type. The ex vivo response was dominated by HLA-C-restricted CMV-specific TCR beta clonotypes, and the single most frequent clonotype in two of eight donors was supplied by these HLA-C-restricted clonotypes.

The material sequenced was CD8+ T cells from PBMCs. The clonotype originates from a human donor in good health (CMV status not recorded). Some clones in this sample may be carry-over from other donors' samples. The chain couples TRBV28 to TRBJ2-7, and TRBD2 matches 10 of the central bases. The sequence in DNA is TGTGCCAGCAGTTGGGGAGCGGGGGGGAACTACGAGCAGTACTTC. It translates as CASSWGAGGNYEQYF.